The clone carrying this T cell receptor (beta chain) was seen a handful of times. Its matching antigen is unknown. The sample is drawn from a study of blood T cells in healthy people across ages. Points from the study as a whole: Leaving the PBMCs unsorted stopped any conclusive comparison of naive versus antigen-experienced cells.

For the second PCR, which ran for 7 to 11 cycles, a sample-barcoded 5' primer and a J-beta primer mix were used. MiXCR, run by TCRdb on the 5' RACE reads, gives a single entry per CDR3 protein. The table lists about 900,000 distinct CDR3 sequences, about 62% of them singletons. Trimming removed 7 bases at V and 4 bases at J, with 17 bases between. Germline values: CDR1 DFQATT, CDR2 SNEGSKA (reference sequence). The CDR3 spans 13 residues. The rearrangement joins TRBV20-1 to TRBJ2-7; D tentatively fits TRBD1 or TRBD2 (5 bases each). Sequencing was performed on blood. The clonotype originates from a man aged 30-40 years in good health. In nucleotides, the CDR3 is TGCAGTGGGGATGCCGGGGCCAGTTACGAGCAGTACTTC. Its protein is CSGDAGASYEQYF.